Presented here are 29 T cell receptor beta chains from one specimen sequenced in a study of blood T cell repertoires in COVID-19. Profiling relied on immunoSEQ multiplex PCR, and the TCRdb table lists in-frame clones only, not all of them. The sample has some 58,000 clones; 75% to 95% are singletons. Sequencing was carried out using peripheral blood. Receptors originate from a man aged 40-50 years with acute or convalescent COVID-19.

The chain employs TRBV27 and TRBJ1-6; 10 bases map to TRBD1. CDR1 MNHEY and CDR2 SMNVEV come from the germline V gene (reference sequence). CDR3 size: 13 residues. Unmatched junction bases numbered 2, after V lost 5 bases and J lost 10 bases. The CDR3 loop is CASSDRGQSPLHF. Here the CDR3 DNA reads TGTGCCAGCAGTGACAGGGGGCAATCACCCCTCCACTTT.

The chain carries TRBV11-3 and TRBJ2-1; the match to TRBD2 covers 12 bases. This CDR3 is built from 15 residues. The germline V gene encodes CDR1 SGHNT and CDR2 YENEEA. After removal of 3 bases from V and 7 bases from J, the junction contained 4 bases not matched to a gene. CDR3 in amino acids: CASSLSTSGSNEQFF. The CDR3 nucleotides are TGTGCCAGCAGCTTGTCGACTAGCGGGAGTAATGAGCAGTTCTTC.

The chain uses TRBV27 and TRBJ2-2; D is perhaps TRBD1 (7 bases). This CDR3 has 16 residues. The V gene lost 6 bases and the J gene lost 4 bases, with 18 bases spanning the gap. From germline, CDR1 is MNHEY and CDR2 SMNVEV (reference sequence). CDR3 in DNA: TGTGCCAGCAGGCTGGGTCCAGGGGGGCCCACCGGGGAGCTGTTTTTT. Protein sequence: CASRLGPGGPTGELFF.

This chain connects TRBV18 to TRBJ2-7; 9 bases match TRBD1. J lost 6 bases, V lost 6 bases, and 15 bases had no gene match. Per the germline V gene, CDR1 is KGHSH and CDR2 is LQKENI. The CDR3 covers 16 residues. The CDR3 coding sequence is TGTGCCAGCTCCCCGTTCCGTCGACAGGGGGAATCCGAGCAGTACTTC. Amino acids: CASSPFRRQGESEQYF.

J is TRBJ1-5 and V is TRBV2; D uncertain. V gave up 3 bases and J gave up 4 bases, with 7 bases separating them. Germline CDR1 reads SNHLY; CDR2 reads FYNNEI. The CDR3 has 13 amino acids. The CDR3 sequence: CASSDMSNQPQHF. In DNA form, the CDR3 reads TGTGCCAGCAGTGACATGTCAAATCAGCCCCAGCATTTT.

The chain recombines TRBV5-8 with TRBJ2-4; 7 bases fit TRBD1. V shed 0 bases and J 7 bases; nucleotides not matched to a gene: 4. Germline values: CDR1 SGHTS, CDR2 YDEGEE. The CDR3 has 14 amino acids. The CDR3 protein is CASSLGDSLNIQYF. The CDR3 region has the DNA TGTGCCAGCAGCTTGGGGGACAGTCTCAACATTCAGTACTTC.

A remark on this clone: Its ends do not fully match the called genes, so a read error is possible. CDR3 amino acids: CASSLTSGSYEQYF. The CDR3 region has the DNA TGTGCCAGCAGCCTAACTAGCGGCTCCTACGAGCAGTACTTC. This chain joins TRBV7-3 and TRBJ2-7; 8 positions match TRBD2. The CDR3 runs to 14 residues. Germline CDR1 and CDR2: SGHTA and FQGTGA. Using reference TRBV7-3 and TRBJ2-7 for the parts outside the CDR3, the full variable domain is GAGVSQTPSNKVTEKGKYVELRCDPISGHTALYWYRQSLGQGPEFLIYFQGTGAADDSGLPNDRFFAVRPEGSVSTLKIQRTERGDSAVYLCASSLTSGSYEQYFGPGTRLTVT.

The genes are TRBV7-2 and TRBJ2-1, with 7 bases identical to TRBD2. Trimming took 8 bases from V and 10 from J; bases not matched to a gene: 17. From germline, CDR1 is SGHTA and CDR2 FQGNSA. This CDR3 contains 15 residues. CDR3 region: CASWWRPSGVGEQFF. CDR3 DNA: TGTGCCAGCTGGTGGCGGCCTAGCGGTGTTGGCGAGCAGTTCTTC.

The chain combines TRBV4-2 with TRBJ1-1, with 8 bases that match TRBD1. This CDR3 region has 15 residues. From germline, CDR1 is LGHNA and CDR2 YNFKEQ. V shed 1 base, J shed 1 base, and the junction held 2 bases outside the gene matches. The CDR3 loop is CASSQVDRGNTEAFF. The CDR3 DNA is TGTGCCAGCAGCCAAGTCGACAGGGGGAACACTGAAGCTTTCTTT.

This chain's CDR3 is CASSLSGLAGAETQYF. The CDR3 region has the DNA TGTGCCAGCAGCTTGAGTGGACTAGCGGGAGCAGAGACCCAGTACTTC. The V gene is TRBV7-9, the J gene TRBJ2-5; 13 bases agree with TRBD2. V lost 3 bases, J lost 4 bases, and 5 bases stayed unmatched. Germline CDR1 SEHNR, CDR2 FQNEAQ (reference sequence). CDR3 length: 16 residues. The full variable domain, its missing parts supplied by reference TRBV7-9 and TRBJ2-5, is DTGVSQNPRHKITKRGQNVTFRCDPISEHNRLYWYRQTLGQGPEFLTYFQNEAQLEKSRLLSDRFSAERPKGSFSTLEIQRTEQGDSAMYLCASSLSGLAGAETQYFGPGTRLLVL.

The genes are TRBV12-2 and TRBJ2-4; TRBD1 is the table's D call, not checked against the DNA. TRBV12-2 is reported as a pseudogene. The CDR3 runs 17 residues. The CDR3 spells CASRRPGQAGTKNIQYF. The CDR3 DNA follows: TGTGCAAGTCGCCGCCCGGGACAGGCAGGGACCAAAAACATTCAGTACTTC.

The V gene is TRBV4-1, the J gene TRBJ2-7, with 11 nucleotides matching TRBD2. The CDR3 has 15 amino acids. CDR1 MGHRA and CDR2 YSYEKL come from the germline V gene. V was clipped by 2 bases and J by 5 bases; unmatched bases: 5. CDR3 sequence: CASSQPTSGRNEQYF. The CDR3 nucleotides read TGCGCCAGCAGCCAACCAACTAGCGGGAGAAACGAGCAGTACTTC.

The V and J genes are TRBV2 and TRBJ1-6; D gene uncertain. The CDR3 spans 12 residues. CDR1 is SNHLY and CDR2 is FYNNEI in the germline V gene. The V end was cut by 11 bases, the J end by 5 bases, with 10 bases between. This chain's CDR3 is CAGHANNSPLHF. CDR3 DNA sequence: TGTGCCGGGCACGCTAATAATTCACCCCTCCACTTT.

The CDR3 is CASRFRGISNQPQHF. The CDR3 DNA reads as TGTGCCAGCAGATTCAGGGGGATTAGCAATCAGCCCCAGCATTTT. The chain carries TRBV27 and TRBJ1-5, with 7 bases matching TRBD1. V dropped 6 bases and J dropped 0; count of bases not matched to a gene: 5. CDR3 length: 15 residues. The germline CDR1 and CDR2 sequences are MNHEY and SMNVEV (reference sequence).

This rearrangement joins TRBV24-1 to TRBJ2-1, with TRBD2 matching over 7 bases. The CDR3 runs to 16 residues. The trim removed 5 bases at V and 5 bases at J, leaving 11 bases unmatched. Germline CDR1 KGHDR, CDR2 SFDVKD. The CDR3 sequence is CATSATAGTTNNEQFF. The CDR3 nucleotides read TGTGCCACCAGTGCCACCGCCGGGACTACCAACAATGAGCAGTTCTTC.

A single count supports this clone. The chain uses TRBV19 and TRBJ2-6; possible D gene TRBD1, 6 bases. The V end was cut by 3 bases, the J end by 3 bases, with 12 bases between. Germline V gene lookup returns CDR1 LNHDA and CDR2 SQIVND (reference sequence). CDR3 length: 16 amino acids. The CDR3 loop reads CASSIEQGLGANVLTF. CDR3 nucleotide sequence: TGTGCCAGTAGTATCGAACAGGGTCTTGGGGCCAACGTCCTGACTTTC.

The chain joins TRBV19 to TRBJ1-5; D is ambiguous. Trimming took 5 bases from V and 5 from J, leaving 10 bases between them. The germline V gene has CDR1 LNHDA and CDR2 SQIVND (reference sequence). This CDR3 contains 13 residues. The CDR3 sequence: CASSWEEDQPQHF. CDR3 bases: TGTGCCAGTAGTTGGGAGGAGGATCAGCCCCAGCATTTT. Using reference TRBV19 and TRBJ1-5 for the parts outside the CDR3, the full variable domain is DGGITQSPKYLFRKEGQNVTLSCEQNLNHDAMYWYRQDPGQGLRLIYYSQIVNDFQKGDIAEGYSVSREKKESFPLTVTSAQKNPTAFYLCASSWEEDQPQHFGDGTRLSIL.

V and J are TRBV6-5 and TRBJ2-5; no reliable D call. The V end lost 4 bases, the J end lost 2 bases, and 5 bases lay between the germline ends. Germline assignment: CDR1 MNHEY and CDR2 SVGAGI. The length of the CDR3 is 12 residues. This CDR3 is CASSWQQETQYF. Written as DNA, the CDR3 is TGTGCCAGCAGTTGGCAGCAAGAGACCCAGTACTTC.

This clone has more than one count but fewer than ten. The chain joins TRBV4-1 to TRBJ2-7; 12 bases map to TRBD2. V shed 2 bases, J shed 3 bases, and the junction held 5 bases outside the gene matches. The CDR3 consists of 16 residues. From germline, CDR1 is MGHRA and CDR2 YSYEKL. The CDR3 DNA follows: TGCGCCAGCAGCCAAACCCGACTAGCGGGGGACTACGAGCAGTACTTC. Residues: CASSQTRLAGDYEQYF.

The chain uses TRBV10-3 and TRBJ1-2; no clear D gene. The CDR3 runs to 13 residues. The V end was cut by 3 bases, the J end by 8 bases, with 13 bases between. Per germline, CDR1 ENHRY and CDR2 SYGVKD. CDR3 amino acids: CAISEGEGRGYTF. The CDR3 DNA reads TGTGCCATCAGTGAAGGAGAAGGTCGAGGCTACACCTTC.

The V and J genes are TRBV3-1 (or the pseudogene TRBV3-2) and TRBJ1-4; D not resolved. The CDR3 totals 12 residues. CDR1 and CDR2 from the germline V gene are LGHDT and YNNKEL (reference sequence). The ends were cut back, 1 base at V and 14 bases at J, with 11 bases in the middle. This CDR3 is CASSQVSGGLFF. DNA of the CDR3: TGTGCCAGCAGCCAAGTTTCAGGCGGGCTGTTTTTT.

This sequence joins TRBV7-2 and TRBJ1-3, with D uncertain. With 1 base removed from V and 2 bases from J, the gap between germline ends came to 12 bases. The CDR3 length is 16 residues. Per germline, CDR1 SGHTA and CDR2 FQGNSA. The CDR3 loop reads CASSLGPRTAGNTIYF. As DNA, the CDR3 is TGTGCCAGCAGCTTAGGCCCGAGGACTGCTGGAAACACCATATATTTT. The full variable domain, in which reference TRBV7-2 and TRBJ1-3 provide the parts outside the CDR3, is GAGVSQSPSNKVTEKGKDVELRCDPISGHTALYWYRQSLGQGLEFLIYFQGNSAPDKSGLPSDRFSAERTGGSVSTLTIQRTQQEDSAVYLCASSLGPRTAGNTIYFGEGSWLTVV.

The chain joins TRBV7-2 to TRBJ2-5; 9 bases are shared with TRBD2. The CDR3 has 16 residues. V gave up 5 bases and J gave up 4 bases; unmatched junction bases: 11. Germline CDR1 is SGHTA and CDR2 is FQGNSA. For the CDR3, the DNA is TGTGCCAGCAGCACAGGTAGCGGGAGCGGGAGAGAGACCCAGTACTTC. This codes for CASSTGSGSGRETQYF. Using reference TRBV7-2 and TRBJ2-5 for the parts outside the CDR3, the full variable domain is GAGVSQSPSNKVTEKGKDVELRCDPISGHTALYWYRQSLGQGLEFLIYFQGNSAPDKSGLPSDRFSAERTGGSVSTLTIQRTQQEDSAVYLCASSTGSGSGRETQYFGPGTRLLVL.

This clone was counted only a few times. The rearrangement uses TRBV9 and TRBJ2-1; TRBD2 matches 7 bases. Unmatched junction bases numbered 3, after V lost 3 bases and J lost 0 bases. The CDR3 covers 15 residues. The germline V gene encodes CDR1 SGDLS and CDR2 YYNGEE. The CDR3 DNA sequence: TGTGCCAGCAGCGCTAGCGGAAGCTCCTACAATGAGCAGTTCTTC. Translation gives CASSASGSSYNEQFF. Full variable domain (missing parts from reference TRBV9 and TRBJ2-1): DSGVTQTPKHLITATGQRVTLRCSPRSGDLSVYWYQQSLDQGLQFLIQYYNGEERAKGNILERFSAQQFPDLHSELNLSSLELGDSALYFCASSASGSSYNEQFFGPGTRLTVL.

A single count supports this clone. The DNA of the CDR3 is TGTGCCAGCAGCCCTGGGTCCGGGAGTCACACCGGGGAGCTGTTTTTT. Translation: CASSPGSGSHTGELFF. The chain is built from TRBV7-3 and TRBJ2-2, with a weak D call TRBD2 (6 bases). The CDR3 has 16 residues. V lost 5 bases to trimming and J lost 3 bases, with 16 bases between them. The V gene's germline CDR1 is SGHTA and CDR2 FQGTGA.

This sequence joins TRBV12-3 or TRBV12-4 and TRBJ2-7, with D possibly TRBD1 on 5 matching bases. The CDR3 is made up of 13 amino acids. V shed 0 bases and J shed 3 bases, with 6 bases lying between them. The chain's CDR3 is CASSLAGLYEQYF. In DNA form, the CDR3 reads TGTGCCAGCAGTTTAGCGGGGCTCTACGAGCAGTACTTC.

The rearrangement links TRBV6-6 to TRBJ2-1; TRBD2 matches 10 bases. This CDR3 spans 13 amino acids. Per germline, CDR1 MNHNY and CDR2 SVGAGI (reference sequence). The J segment lost 10 bases and the V segment lost 6 bases, leaving 6 bases of the junction unmatched. CDR3 sequence reads: CASSTLAGEEQFF. The CDR3 nucleotides read TGTGCCAGCAGCACTCTAGCGGGAGAGGAGCAGTTCTTC.

The V and J genes are TRBV18 and TRBJ2-1; TRBD2 matches 7 bases. This CDR3 has 16 amino acids. The trim removed 1 base at V and 3 bases at J, leaving 6 bases unmatched. CDR1 KGHSH and CDR2 LQKENI come from the germline V gene. Here the CDR3 DNA reads TGTGCCAGCTCACCACAAGGGAGGGCCGTCTACAATGAGCAGTTCTTC. Encoded protein: CASSPQGRAVYNEQFF.

This chain joins TRBV19 and TRBJ2-1, with 14 bases lining up with TRBD2. J lost 7 bases, V lost 9 bases, and 11 bases had no gene match. Germline CDR1 is LNHDA and CDR2 is SQIVND (reference sequence). The CDR3 is 16 amino acids. This CDR3 is CASTPGLAGGGNEQFF. The CDR3 DNA is TGTGCCAGCACCCCCGGACTAGCGGGAGGCGGTAATGAGCAGTTCTTC.